This T cell receptor (beta chain) was sequenced in a study of T cell responses to AZD1222 COVID-19 vaccine. Study observations and caveats: The donors showed a predominance of white British ancestry and of females, with possible underestimation of clonal diversity. There were repertoire samples only from the period after the peak T cell response.

The protocol was immunoSEQ multiplex PCR, while the TCRdb copy is restricted to in-frame clones and leaves out a portion. The profile covers approximately 84,000 clones, with 80% to 90% appearing a single time and about 1.3% taken by the ten largest. Trimming stripped 0 bases from V and 6 bases from J, with 18 bases between. The CDR3 consists of 17 residues. Per germline, CDR1 LNHNV and CDR2 YYDKDF (reference sequence). Comment on this clone: Antigen specificity is unknown.

The V and J genes are TRBV15 and TRBJ1-5, with a tentative D call TRBD1 (6 bases). This specimen was peripheral blood, taken 28 days after the second AZD1222 dose. This TCR derives from an adult who received the AZD1222 COVID-19 vaccine. This chain's CDR3 is CATSREVRGAPRQPQHF. CDR3 nucleotide sequence: TGTGCCACCAGCAGAGAGGTTAGGGGGGCCCCTCGTCAGCCCCAGCATTTT. The full variable domain, rest sourced from reference TRBV15 and TRBJ1-5, is DAMVIQNPRYQVTQFGKPVTLSCSQTLNHNVMYWYQQKSSQAPKLLFHYYDKDFNNEADTPDNFQSRRPNTSFCFLDIRSPGLGDTAMYLCATSREVRGAPRQPQHFGDGTRLSIL.